A single sample gave rise to the 16 T cell receptor beta chains below, sequenced in a study of siplizumab effects on memory and regulatory T cells. Generated by immunoSEQ multiplex PCR, the TCRdb table keeps only in-frame clones and is missing some. The sample has about 120,000 clones; 80% to 95% are singletons. Sequencing used CD4+ T cells sorted from blood. These receptors were collected from a human donor in good health.

This chain joins TRBV11-3 and TRBJ2-3, with 8 positions matching TRBD1. Germline values: CDR1 SGHNT, CDR2 YENEEA. CDR3 size: 14 residues. V shed 5 bases and J 3 bases; nucleotides not matched to a gene: 4. For the CDR3, the DNA is TGTGCCAGCAGCCCTAGGACAGGGACAGATACGCAGTATTTT. Translated: CASSPRTGTDTQYF.

A single count supports this clone. V and J are TRBV6-1 and TRBJ1-5, with 8 nucleotides matching TRBD1. Germline CDR1 reads MNHNS; CDR2 reads SASEGT. This CDR3 is built from 16 residues. V lost 4 bases to trimming and J lost 3 bases; unmatched junction nucleotides: 8. The CDR3 nucleotides are TGTGCCAGCAGTGGCCGGGCAGGGGGCTTCAATCAGCCCCAGCATTTT. Translated, it gives CASSGRAGGFNQPQHF.

The chain recombines TRBV9 with TRBJ2-4; no firm D call. Trimming removed 0 bases at V and 3 bases at J, with 7 bases between. The germline gives CDR1 SGDLS, CDR2 YYNGEE. The CDR3 is 14 amino acids. The CDR3 coding sequence is TGTGCCAGCAGCGTAGGGCCGAGCAAAAACATTCAGTACTTC. This sequence encodes CASSVGPSKNIQYF.

This chain connects TRBV21-1 to TRBJ1-2. TRBV21-1 is classified as a pseudogene. This CDR3 is built from 12 residues. In DNA, the CDR3 is TGTGCCAGCAGACAAACCTGGACTCACGAACCCTTC. Residues: CASRQTWTHEPF.

The chain uses TRBV19 and TRBJ1-1; D is unresolved. Per germline, CDR1 LNHDA and CDR2 SQIVND (reference sequence). The CDR3 runs to 14 residues. The V and J ends lost 3 bases and 0 bases respectively, with 8 bases between them. In nucleotides, the CDR3 is TGTGCCAGTAGTATTTCGGGAATGAACACTGAAGCTTTCTTT. Translation: CASSISGMNTEAFF.

The genes are TRBV6-6 and TRBJ1-5; D gene ambiguous. CDR3 length: 16 amino acids. CDR1 is MNHNY, CDR2 SVGAGI, per germline (reference sequence). V lost 2 bases and J lost 4, with 15 bases in between. The CDR3: CASSYLGREGNQPQHF. CDR3 coding DNA: TGTGCCAGCAGTTACCTTGGGAGGGAGGGTAATCAGCCCCAGCATTTT.

V gene TRBV23-1 combines with J gene TRBJ1-5, with D unresolved. TRBV23-1 is noted as an ORF with a role that remains uncertain. This CDR3 is built from 16 residues. Between the trimmed V and J ends, which lost 2 bases and 0 bases, there was a span of 11 bases. Here the CDR3 reads CASSQRSEDSNQPQHF. In DNA form, the CDR3 reads TGCGCCAGCAGTCAACGGTCAGAAGATAGCAATCAGCCCCAGCATTTT.

The V and J genes are TRBV6-5 and TRBJ1-2; D not certain. The germline CDR1 and CDR2 sequences are MNHEY and SVGAGI. V lost 0 bases and J 6 bases, leaving 5 bases between the germline ends. CDR3 length: 12 amino acids. Here the CDR3 reads CASSYSDHGYTF. DNA of the CDR3: TGTGCCAGCAGTTACTCGGACCATGGCTACACCTTC.

The gene calls are TRBV28 and TRBJ2-3; perhaps D is TRBD1 or TRBD2 (5 bases each). The CDR3 consists of 17 residues. Germline V gene data show CDR1 as MDHEN and CDR2 as SYDVKM. Between the trimmed V and J ends, which lost 5 bases and 5 bases, there was a span of 23 bases. The CDR3 protein is CASSASFGTTSLDTQYF. The CDR3 coding sequence is TGTGCCAGCAGTGCTTCTTTTGGGACGACTTCGCTAGATACGCAGTATTTT.

This sequence joins TRBV12-5 and TRBJ2-3; D unclear. The CDR3 runs 12 residues. Per the germline V gene, CDR1 is LGHNT and CDR2 is FRNRAP. Trimming left V 3 bases short and J 7 bases short, with 8 bases between. In DNA, the CDR3 is TGTGCTAGTGGTTTTATCCCCCATACGCAGTATTTT. Translation gives CASGFIPHTQYF.

V is TRBV19 and J is TRBJ1-5, with D possibly TRBD1 on 5 matching bases. CDR1 is LNHDA, CDR2 SQIVND, per germline (reference sequence). V was clipped by 2 bases and J by 1 base, with 12 bases between them. CDR3 length equals 16 residues. The CDR3, as DNA: TGTGCCAGTAGTATACGACAGTTGGGGAGCAATCAGCCCCAGCATTTT. Translation gives CASSIRQLGSNQPQHF.

This clone was recorded once. The chain is built from TRBV7-9 and TRBJ2-3; 9 nucleotides match TRBD2. CDR1 is SEHNR, CDR2 FQNEAQ, per germline (reference sequence). The CDR3 length is 15 residues. Germline trimming cut 3 bases from V and 5 bases from J; bases unmatched to any gene: 6. Here the CDR3 reads CASSFPTSGVDTQYF. The DNA of the CDR3 is TGTGCCAGCAGCTTCCCGACTAGCGGAGTAGATACGCAGTATTTT.

The rearrangement uses TRBV5-1 and TRBJ1-2; maybe TRBD1 (5 bases). This CDR3 contains 13 residues. Germline lookup yields CDR1 SGHRS and CDR2 YFSETQ. V lost 2 bases, J lost 6 bases, and 11 bases lay in between. CDR3 sequence reads: CASSFGPDNGYTF. The CDR3 coding sequence is TGCGCCAGCAGCTTCGGACCGGACAATGGCTACACCTTC.

The chain is built from TRBV19 and TRBJ1-3; D not resolved. Per germline, CDR1 LNHDA and CDR2 SQIVND (reference sequence). This CDR3 has 18 amino acids. Trimming removed 3 bases at V and 2 bases at J, with 20 bases between. The CDR3 DNA reads TGTGCCAGTAGTATTTATGTAAGGCGGGCTCTTCCTGGAAACACCATATATTTT. Protein: CASSIYVRRALPGNTIYF.

The gene calls are TRBV9 and TRBJ1-2, with D unclear. This CDR3 is 17 amino acids long. CDR1 is SGDLS and CDR2 is YYNGEE in the germline V gene. V dropped 3 bases and J dropped 1 base, with 19 bases sitting between them. The CDR3, as DNA: TGTGCCAGCAGCGCATCAGAAAACGACTGGATTAACTATGGCTACACCTTC. It specifies CASSASENDWINYGYTF.

With respect to this clone: Other DNA sequences from this sample encode an identical CDR3 as well. The chain employs TRBV2 and TRBJ2-7; D remains unclear. CDR3 size: 12 residues. Germline V CDR1 and CDR2: SNHLY, FYNNEI. Trimming pared 4 bases from V and 3 bases from J, leaving 7 bases between. The CDR3 sequence is CASSGQIYEQYF. The CDR3 DNA reads as TGTGCCAGCAGTGGGCAGATCTACGAGCAGTACTTC.